The entry below describes one T cell receptor (beta chain). CDR1 and CDR2 (germline): SGHTA, FQGTGA. The CDR3 contains 17 residues. V gave up 1 base and J gave up 3 bases, with 16 bases separating them. The data were taken from a study of blood T cell repertoires in COVID-19. At the level of the study: Collection of acute and convalescent COVID-19 samples took place in the United States, Italy and Spain. Nucleic acid was either cDNA or gDNA, and it came from T cells, B-cell-depleted T cells, or PBMCs.

Participants had their cohort set by participant-reported clinical history. Per the original data handling: Reference gene primer amplification gave nucleated cell count estimates. Clones were sequenced by immunoSEQ multiplex PCR, and TCRdb holds only the in-frame ones, with some missing. The DNA was the basis for D and trimming; V, J and clone size are from that table. Among 200,000 to 250,000 clones listed, 75% to 85% were seen once. The sequenced material came from PBMCs or T cells enriched from blood (not recorded which). This sequence originates from a man younger than 45 with acute COVID-19. The chain is built from TRBV7-3 and TRBJ1-5; D ambiguous. CDR3 nucleotides: TGTGCCAGCAGCTTAAAAGTCCCCAGATGTAACAATCAGCCCCAGCATTTT. Amino acid sequence: CASSLKVPRCNNQPQHF.